Detailed here is one TCR beta chain. Its antigen is undetermined. This sample is drawn from a study of shared clonotypes between healthy human individuals. Study background: A couple of women and three men aged 18 to 49 made up the donors.

As processed by the authors: ImmunoSEQ output lacked quality scores and full-length reads, limiting matched filtering. The data were produced by immunoSEQ multiplex PCR, yet TCRdb's version contains in-frame clones alone and is incomplete. Clone size and the V and J calls come from that table; the DNA yielded D and trimming. Of under 650,000 clones in the sample, 90% to 97% were seen once. Per the germline V gene, CDR1 is WNHNN and CDR2 is SYGVQD (reference sequence). This CDR3 is built from 13 residues. Trimming removed 6 bases at V and 0 bases at J, with 6 bases between. Whole-study results and caveats: Naive CD4 clonotypes overlapped across a few donors at 4.5% to 5.5%.

The TCR originated in a young woman in good health. The specimen sequenced was naive CD4+ T cells sorted from blood. Subset in this sample: CD45RA+ positively selected. The chain joins TRBV10-1 to TRBJ2-1, with D possibly being TRBD2 (6 bases). CDR3 amino acids: CASSGSSYNEQFF. The CDR3 DNA reads as TGCGCCAGCAGCGGGAGCTCCTACAATGAGCAGTTCTTC.